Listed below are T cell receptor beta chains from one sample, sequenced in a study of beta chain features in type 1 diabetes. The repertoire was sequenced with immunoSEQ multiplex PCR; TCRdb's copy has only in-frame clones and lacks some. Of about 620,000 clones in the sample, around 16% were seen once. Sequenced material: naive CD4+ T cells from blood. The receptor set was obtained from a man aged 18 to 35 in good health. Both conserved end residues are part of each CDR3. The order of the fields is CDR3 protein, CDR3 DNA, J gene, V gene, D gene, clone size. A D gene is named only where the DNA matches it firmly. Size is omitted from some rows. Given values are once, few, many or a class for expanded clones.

CASSLTGGGLAYGYTF	TGTGCCAGCAGTCTTACAGGGGGCGGCCTCGCCTATGGCTACACCTTC	TRBJ1-2	TRBV28	TRBD1	few
CASSTLSGPGLAGGNEQFF	TGTGCCAGCAGCACTCTTAGTGGACCGGGACTAGCGGGAGGGAATGAGCAGTTCTTC	TRBJ2-1	TRBV9	TRBD2	NA
CATHPPVGDTEAFF	TGTGCCACGCATCCCCCAGTAGGAGACACTGAAGCTTTCTTT	TRBJ1-1	TRBV28	NA	few
CATSKDRGTYEQYF	TGTGCCACCAGCAAGGACAGGGGGACCTACGAGCAGTACTTC	TRBJ2-7	TRBV15	TRBD1	NA
CASSRGLAGGTDTQYF	TGTGCCAGCAGCCGAGGACTAGCGGGAGGGACAGATACGCAGTATTTT	TRBJ2-3	TRBV7-2	TRBD2	NA
CSVEQGVLSKNIQYF	TGCAGCGTTGAACAGGGGGTATTGTCCAAAAACATTCAGTACTTC	TRBJ2-4	TRBV29-1	TRBD1	few
CASSQRTDETQYF	TGTGCCAGCAGCCAACGGACAGATGAGACCCAGTACTTC	TRBJ2-5	TRBV7-6	NA	NA
CASSPLPSSGGTTYNEQFF	TGTGCCAGCTCACCACTGCCCAGCAGTGGAGGGACGACCTACAATGAGCAGTTCTTC	TRBJ2-1	TRBV18	NA	few
CASSPADGGNQPQHF	TGTGCCAGCAGCCCAGCGGACGGCGGCAATCAGCCCCAGCATTTT	TRBJ1-5	TRBV7-2	NA	few
CASSLSGSYNEQFF	TGTGCCAGCAGTTTATCCGGCTCCTACAATGAGCAGTTCTTC	TRBJ2-1	TRBV28	NA	NA
CASRITGGPGETQYF	TGTGCCAGCAGGATTACAGGGGGGCCAGGGGAGACCCAGTACTTC	TRBJ2-5	TRBV6-6	TRBD1	few
CASSPPLLAGASEQYF	TGTGCCAGCTCACCACCGCTACTAGCGGGAGCTTCAGAGCAGTACTTC	TRBJ2-7	TRBV18	TRBD2	few
CASSGAGPISSYEQYF	TGTGCCAGCAGTGGGGCAGGACCCATTAGCTCCTACGAGCAGTACTTC	TRBJ2-7	TRBV6-1	NA	NA
CASSPSAVQETQYF	TGCGCCAGCAGCCCCAGCGCGGTACAAGAGACCCAGTACTTC	TRBJ2-5	TRBV4-3	NA	NA
CASSQGVADTQYF	TGTGCCAGCTCACAGGGGGTGGCAGATACGCAGTATTTT	TRBJ2-3	TRBV18	NA	few
CASKRGDGPSGGYTF	TGCGCCAGCAAGCGGGGAGACGGACCTTCGGGTGGCTACACCTTC	TRBJ1-2	TRBV23-1	NA	NA
CATSGDSGRLTNTGELFF	TGTGCCACCAGCGGTGACTCCGGGAGACTAACGAACACCGGGGAGCTGTTTTTT	TRBJ2-2	TRBV15	NA	NA
CASSLNSGSRNQPQHF	TGTGCCAGCAGCTTAAATTCAGGGTCGCGGAATCAGCCCCAGCATTTT	TRBJ1-5	TRBV7-3	NA	few
CASSRQGLGYTF	TGTGCCAGCAGCAGACAGGGACTTGGCTACACCTTC	TRBJ1-2	TRBV6-5	TRBD1	few
CASSRGTGMTSEQYF	TGTGCCAGCTCACGGGGGACAGGGATGACGTCCGAGCAGTACTTC	TRBJ2-7	TRBV18	TRBD1	few
CASSPPSGGGLGYTF	TGTGCCAGCAGTCCGCCCTCCGGGGGGGGTCTAGGCTACACCTTC	TRBJ1-2	TRBV6-1	NA	NA
CASSVEVYTEAFF	TGTGCCAGCAGCGTAGAGGTCTACACTGAAGCTTTCTTT	TRBJ1-1	TRBV9	NA	few
CASRDTGGSEKLFF	TGTGCCAGCAGGGATACAGGGGGTTCTGAAAAACTGTTTTTT	TRBJ1-4	TRBV6-5	TRBD1	NA
CASSSPTGYYTEAFF	TGTGCCAGCAGCTCCCCGACAGGGTACTACACTGAAGCTTTCTTT	TRBJ1-1	TRBV7-9	TRBD1	NA
CASRSSGTGFGYTF	TGTGCCAGCAGGTCCTCCGGGACAGGATTTGGCTACACCTTC	TRBJ1-2	TRBV6-5	TRBD1	NA
CASSLGTYEQYF	TGTGCCAGCAGCTTGGGGACCTACGAGCAGTACTTC	TRBJ2-7	TRBV11-3	NA	NA
CASSYRPSGSPEQYF	TGTGCCAGCAGTTATCGACCCAGCGGGAGTCCCGAGCAGTACTTC	TRBJ2-7	TRBV6-5	TRBD2	few
CASSIDRGSGELFF	TGTGCCAGCAGTATTGACAGGGGGTCCGGGGAGCTGTTTTTT	TRBJ2-2	TRBV2	TRBD1	NA
CASVRTDTGELFF	TGTGCCAGCGTCCGGACGGACACCGGGGAGCTGTTTTTT	TRBJ2-2	TRBV7-9	NA	few
CASSSGTGGSYSNQPQHF	TGTGCCAGCAGCAGCGGGACAGGGGGCAGTTATAGCAATCAGCCCCAGCATTTT	TRBJ1-5	TRBV27	TRBD1	few
CATGLGAKNIQYF	TGTGCCACGGGATTGGGAGCCAAAAACATTCAGTACTTC	TRBJ2-4	TRBV2	NA	few
CASSSSAHEQYF	TGTGCCAGCAGCTCCTCAGCCCACGAGCAGTACTTC	TRBJ2-7	TRBV7-2	NA	NA
CASSLRQGAYEQYF	TGTGCCAGCAGCTTAAGGCAGGGGGCCTACGAGCAGTACTTC	TRBJ2-7	TRBV13	TRBD1	NA
CASSLPGTGHYNEQFF	TGTGCCAGCAGTCTCCCCGGGACAGGGCATTACAATGAGCAGTTCTTC	TRBJ2-1	TRBV28	TRBD1	NA
CASSVAPGSTDTQYF	TGTGCCAGCAGCGTAGCCCCGGGAAGCACAGATACGCAGTATTTT	TRBJ2-3	TRBV9	NA	NA
CASREGRDGNTIYF	TGTGCCAGCAGAGAGGGTAGAGACGGAAACACCATATATTTT	TRBJ1-3	TRBV6-1	NA	NA
CASSLGVSAGHGYTF	TGTGCCAGCAGCTTAGGAGTCTCGGCAGGGCATGGCTACACCTTC	TRBJ1-2	TRBV7-2	NA	NA
CASSSGLAGGQAYNEQFF	TGCGCCAGCAGCTCGGGACTAGCGGGAGGCCAGGCCTACAATGAGCAGTTCTTC	TRBJ2-1	TRBV5-1	TRBD2	NA
CASSGGGGLADNEQFF	TGTGCCAGCAGCGGGGGTGGTGGACTAGCCGACAATGAGCAGTTCTTC	TRBJ2-1	TRBV2	TRBD2	NA
CASSQRRLAGTYNEQFF	TGTGCCAGCAGCCAAAGGCGGCTAGCGGGGACGTACAATGAGCAGTTCTTC	TRBJ2-1	TRBV4-2	TRBD2	few